What follows are 15 T cell receptor beta chains derived from one specimen sequenced in a study of blood T cell repertoires in COVID-19 (dated by TCRdb to 2018 to 2021). Receptors were amplified or captured by the immunoSEQ multiplex PCR assay. TCRdb mirrors the immuneACCESS table, restricted to in-frame sequences. Some clones are absent from its copies; in checked studies, under half trace to an unresolved V gene, and the reason for the others is unknown. The sample table shows some 150,000 clones, and roughly nine tenths are seen once. The top ten clonotypes cover 1.5% to 2% of the sample. The specimen sequenced was peripheral blood. Receptors originate from a human donor in a cohort sampled during active COVID-19.

This clone has only one observation. This sequence joins TRBV27 and TRBJ2-7, with a possible D match to TRBD1 (6 bases). V was pared by 3 bases and J by 3 bases, with 9 bases between. The CDR3 extends over 13 amino acids. Germline CDR1 MNHEY, CDR2 SMNVEV (reference sequence). This CDR3 is CASSLRGFYEQYF. The CDR3 bases are TGTGCCAGCAGTTTGAGGGGGTTCTACGAGCAGTACTTC.

The CDR3 protein is CASSYLDSNIQYF. CDR3 in DNA: TGTGCCAGCAGTTACCTAGACTCAAACATTCAGTACTTC. The rearrangement joins TRBV6-2 or TRBV6-3 to TRBJ2-4; no reliable D call. CDR1 and CDR2 (germline): MNHEY, SVGEGT. The CDR3 covers 13 residues. V lost 2 bases, J lost 6 bases, and 8 bases lay in between.

V gene TRBV9 combines with J gene TRBJ2-6; D remains unclear. V shed 4 bases and J shed 5 bases, with 7 bases lying between them. CDR1 and CDR2 (germline): SGDLS, YYNGEE. The CDR3 extends over 13 amino acids. In DNA, the CDR3 is TGTGCCAGCAGCCCAGACAGGGCCAACGTCCTGACTTTC. Amino acids: CASSPDRANVLTF.

This chain links TRBV5-1 with TRBJ2-7, with D tentatively TRBD2 (6 bases). Germline loops: CDR1 SGHRS, CDR2 YFSETQ. This CDR3 contains 14 residues. V was cut by 0 bases and J by 0 bases, with 7 bases left in between. CDR3 bases: TGCGCCAGCAGCTTGGACGGGAGCTCCTACGAGCAGTACTTC. It translates to CASSLDGSSYEQYF.

For the CDR3, the DNA is TGTGCCAGTAGATGGGCGGCGGGGGCTGGCTATGGCTACACCTTC. Encoded protein: CASRWAAGAGYGYTF. This chain connects TRBV19 to TRBJ1-2; D perhaps matches TRBD1 (6 bases). Per germline, CDR1 LNHDA and CDR2 SQIVND (reference sequence). Trimming removed 6 bases from V and 4 bases from J, with 18 bases in between. There are 15 residues in the CDR3.

This clone has only one observation. The DNA is left out, because the CDR3 cannot be placed on it with certainty; the CDR3 is given as TCRdb lists it. V and J are TRBV21-1 and TRBJ2-2; the table's TRBD2 call for D was not verified on the DNA. TRBV21-1 is given as a pseudogene. From its first to its last residue, the CDR3 has 15 amino acids. The CDR3 region is CASSKFGGGAGELFF.

On this clone itself: This CDR3 fails to terminate in the conserved phenylalanine or tryptophan, so it likely reflects a read error. No DNA is shown, since the ends of the CDR3 on it are uncertain; the CDR3 is the one TCRdb lists. The CDR3 sequence: CASKARESSP. This chain joins TRBV6-4 and TRBJ1-2. Germline loops: CDR1 MRHNA, CDR2 SNTAGT. The CDR3 extends over 10 residues, inclusive of both ends.

The rearrangement uses TRBV7-8 and TRBJ1-4; no reliable D call. Germline V gene lookup returns CDR1 SGHVS and CDR2 FQNEAQ. Trimming shortened V by 4 bases and J by 7 bases, and 13 bases separated the two germline ends. The CDR3 extends over 14 amino acids. This chain's CDR3 is CASSSAVRGEKLFF. The CDR3 bases are TGTGCCAGCAGCTCTGCGGTACGGGGTGAAAAACTGTTTTTT.

This clone was found once. The V call is TRBV27, the J call TRBJ1-5; 7 nucleotides line up with TRBD1. This CDR3 region has 13 residues. Trimming cost V 6 bases and J 2 bases; bases outside gene matches: 1. The germline V gene encodes CDR1 MNHEY and CDR2 SMNVEV (reference sequence). The CDR3 region is CASRDRGNQPQHF. For the CDR3, the DNA is TGTGCCAGCAGAGACAGGGGCAATCAGCCCCAGCATTTT.

The chain couples TRBV9 to TRBJ2-7, with a weak D call TRBD1 (6 bases). Germline lookup yields CDR1 SGDLS and CDR2 YYNGEE. CDR3 length: 14 residues. The V end was cut by 4 bases, the J end by 3 bases, with 14 bases between. DNA of the CDR3: TGTGCCAGCAGCCCCTACAGGGACCTCTACGAGCAGTACTTC. Encoded protein: CASSPYRDLYEQYF. The whole variable domain, remainder taken from reference TRBV9 and TRBJ2-7, is DSGVTQTPKHLITATGQRVTLRCSPRSGDLSVYWYQQSLDQGLQFLIQYYNGEERAKGNILERFSAQQFPDLHSELNLSSLELGDSALYFCASSPYRDLYEQYFGPGTRLTVT.

The chain uses TRBV9 and TRBJ1-2, with D tentatively TRBD1 (5 bases). Trimming removed 4 bases at V and 4 bases at J, with 17 bases between. Germline assignment: CDR1 SGDLS and CDR2 YYNGEE. This CDR3 is 15 amino acids long. The chain's CDR3 is CASSPQFGAPYGYTF. CDR3 DNA sequence: TGTGCCAGCAGCCCACAATTTGGGGCCCCCTATGGCTACACCTTC. The whole variable domain, filled in from reference TRBV9 and TRBJ1-2, reads DSGVTQTPKHLITATGQRVTLRCSPRSGDLSVYWYQQSLDQGLQFLIQYYNGEERAKGNILERFSAQQFPDLHSELNLSSLELGDSALYFCASSPQFGAPYGYTFGSGTRLTVV.

The chain employs TRBV7-2 and TRBJ1-3; D is perhaps TRBD1 (6 bases). Trimming shortened V by 2 bases and J by 0 bases, and 8 bases separated the two germline ends. CDR1 and CDR2 (germline): SGHTA, FQGNSA. The CDR3 is made up of 15 amino acids. In DNA, the CDR3 is TGTGCCAGCAGCTTAAGGGGGGGCTCTGGAAACACCATATATTTT. Translated, it gives CASSLRGGSGNTIYF.

The chain carries TRBV7-8 and TRBJ2-3, with a weak D call TRBD2 (5 bases). Germline V gene lookup returns CDR1 SGHVS and CDR2 FQNEAQ. This CDR3 is built from 16 residues. Trimming cost V 4 bases and J 4 bases, with 18 bases left between them. The CDR3 here is CASSSPTRVLPDTQYF. The CDR3, as DNA: TGTGCCAGCAGCTCCCCAACTAGGGTATTGCCAGATACGCAGTATTTT. Full variable domain (missing parts from reference TRBV7-8 and TRBJ2-3): GAGVSQSPRYKVAKRGQDVALRCDPISGHVSLFWYQQALGQGPEFLTYFQNEAQLDKSGLPSDRFFAERPEGSVSTLKIQRTQQEDSAVYLCASSSPTRVLPDTQYFGPGTRLTVL.

The rearrangement uses TRBV19 and TRBJ2-2; 15 bases match TRBD2. The CDR3 contains 15 residues. Unmatched junction bases numbered 3, after V lost 5 bases and J lost 8 bases. CDR1 LNHDA and CDR2 SQIVND come from the germline V gene (reference sequence). CDR3 DNA sequence: TGTGCCAGTAGTCGGACTAGCGGGGGGGCTGGGGAGCTGTTTTTT. Protein product: CASSRTSGGAGELFF.

This chain links TRBV9 with TRBJ2-1; 14 bases align to TRBD2. The germline CDR1 and CDR2 sequences are SGDLS and YYNGEE. This CDR3 is built from 15 residues. V shed 4 bases and J 7 bases; nucleotides not matched to a gene: 4. The CDR3 sequence: CASSPTSGGANEQFF. In DNA form, the CDR3 reads TGTGCCAGCAGCCCGACTAGCGGGGGGGCTAATGAGCAGTTCTTC.